This T cell receptor (beta chain) is from a study of blood T cell repertoires in COVID-19. Study-wide context: Specimens from acute and convalescent COVID-19 originated in the United States, Italy and Spain.

Trimming took 1 base from V and 4 from J; bases not matched to a gene: 0. Germline loops: CDR1 SGHNT, CDR2 YYREEE (reference sequence). CDR3 length: 14 amino acids. Clones were sequenced by immunoSEQ multiplex PCR, and TCRdb holds only the in-frame ones, with some missing. The sample has under 150,000 clones, 84% seen once. Sequenced material: PBMCs or T cells enriched from blood (not recorded which). V gene TRBV5-4 combines with J gene TRBJ2-2; 8 nucleotides align to TRBD1. This receptor was obtained from a man in his fifties in a cohort exposed to, infected with or recovered from COVID-19 (not recorded which). The CDR3: CASSLQGATGELFF. Written as DNA, the CDR3 is TGTGCCAGCAGCTTGCAGGGGGCCACCGGGGAGCTGTTTTTT.